The 16 T cell receptor beta chains reported below all come from one sample, sequenced in a study of shared clonotypes between healthy human individuals. Profiled with immunoSEQ multiplex PCR; TCRdb holds only in-frame clones, not every one. The sample carries around 600,000 clones, roughly 97% recorded once. Sequenced material: naive CD4+ T cells sorted from blood. Indicated subset: CD45RA+ positively selected. These receptors originate from a woman in her thirties in good health.

The chain uses TRBV28 and TRBJ1-1; 8 bases map to TRBD1. CDR3 size: 15 residues. V was clipped by 6 bases and J by 1 base; unmatched bases: 7. Germline-derived CDR1 and CDR2 are MDHEN and SYDVKM. In DNA form, the CDR3 reads TGTGCCAGCAGACCGGGTGGGACAGGGAACACTGAAGCTTTCTTT. Residues: CASRPGGTGNTEAFF. Variable domain in full (rest from reference TRBV28 and TRBJ1-1): DVKVTQSSRYLVKRTGEKVFLECVQDMDHENMFWYRQDPGLGLRLIYFSYDVKMKEKGDIPEGYSVSREKKERFSLILESASTNQTSMYLCASRPGGTGNTEAFFGQGTRLTVV.

The CDR3 region has the DNA TGTGCCAGCAACAAGGGCCGGGAAAGAGCGGAAAAACTGTTTTTT. Amino acid sequence: CASNKGRERAEKLFF. The chain combines TRBV6-5 with TRBJ1-4, with unresolved D. Trimming stripped 7 bases from V and 8 bases from J, with 20 bases between. In germline, CDR1 is MNHEY, CDR2 SVGAGI. The length of the CDR3 is 15 residues.

V usage is TRBV28 and J usage is TRBJ2-2, with a tentative D call TRBD1 (5 bases). Germline lookup yields CDR1 MDHEN and CDR2 SYDVKM. The CDR3 runs 11 residues. The chain's CDR3 is CASRQTGELFF. CDR3 coding DNA: TGTGCTAGTAGACAGACCGGGGAGCTGTTTTTT.

V is TRBV11-2 and J is TRBJ2-5, with TRBD1 as a possible D gene (6 bases). The CDR3 contains 15 residues. Germline values: CDR1 SGHAT, CDR2 FQNNGV. V lost 5 bases, J lost 0 bases, and 13 bases lay in between. CDR3 nucleotide sequence: TGTGCCAGCAGCAGAGGGACACCGTACCAAGAGACCCAGTACTTC. Its translation: CASSRGTPYQETQYF.

The V call is TRBV6-1, the J call TRBJ2-1; 10 bases match TRBD2. This CDR3 is 15 amino acids long. CDR1 is MNHNS and CDR2 is SASEGT in the germline V gene. The V segment lost 3 bases and the J segment 10 bases; nucleotides outside the gene matches: 9. For the CDR3, the DNA is TGTGCCAGCAGTGAGTCCAGCGGGAGGGCGCAGGAGCAGTTCTTC. Protein: CASSESSGRAQEQFF.

The chain employs TRBV4-1 and TRBJ2-1, with D possibly being TRBD1 or TRBD2 (7 bases each). CDR1 and CDR2 (germline): MGHRA, YSYEKL. CDR3 length equals 17 residues. Trimming shortened V by 3 bases and J by 8 bases, and 23 bases separated the two germline ends. CDR3 in DNA: TGCGCCAGCAGCCACGTCTCGACAGGGACTAAGGCGTATGAGCAGTTCTTC. This encodes CASSHVSTGTKAYEQFF.

The chain couples TRBV27 to TRBJ2-1, with 12 nucleotides matching TRBD2. In germline, CDR1 is MNHEY, CDR2 SMNVEV (reference sequence). This CDR3 contains 15 residues. J gave up 6 bases and V 4 bases, and 4 bases lay outside the gene matches. The CDR3 region is CASSSLAGGPNEQFF. In DNA, the CDR3 is TGTGCCAGCAGTTCACTAGCGGGAGGACCCAATGAGCAGTTCTTC.

The chain employs TRBV5-4 and TRBJ1-4; D unclear. V dropped 2 bases and J dropped 6 bases, with 2 bases sitting between them. Germline CDR1 and CDR2: SGHNT and YYREEE (reference sequence). The CDR3 loop spans 11 amino acids. CDR3 nucleotide sequence: TGTGCCAGCAGCTTAGATGAAAAACTGTTTTTT. Translation gives CASSLDEKLFF.

The chain recombines TRBV30 with TRBJ2-7; TRBD2 aligns across 7 bases. V was clipped by 3 bases and J by 5 bases; unmatched bases: 4. CDR1 and CDR2 (germline): GTSNPN, SVGIG (reference sequence). The length of the CDR3 is 12 residues. In DNA form, the CDR3 reads TGTGCCTGGAGCGGTACTAGCGACGAGCAGTACTTC. The encoded protein is CAWSGTSDEQYF.

The rearrangement joins TRBV6-1 to TRBJ2-1, with TRBD2 matching 11 bases. The germline gives CDR1 MNHNS, CDR2 SASEGT. The length of the CDR3 is 15 residues. The V gene end was trimmed by 5 bases and the J gene end by 9 bases; junction bases not matched to a gene: 9. As DNA, the CDR3 is TGTGCCAGCAGTAACATAGCGGGAGGGCCCACTGAGCAGTTCTTC. Residues: CASSNIAGGPTEQFF.

This chain connects TRBV28 to TRBJ1-2; 7 bases match TRBD1. Germline CDR1 and CDR2: MDHEN and SYDVKM. The CDR3 is made up of 13 amino acids. V was pared by 5 bases and J by 5 bases, with 5 bases of the junction left unmatched. The CDR3 DNA sequence: TGTGCCAGCAGTAAAAACAGGGGATATGGCTACACCTTC. It encodes CASSKNRGYGYTF.

In DNA form, the CDR3 reads TGCGCCAGCAGTGATCGCAGGGGAGAAACCGGGGAGCTGTTTTTT. Residues: CASSDRRGETGELFF. The chain is built from TRBV10-1 and TRBJ2-2, with D possibly TRBD1 on 6 matching bases. Germline values: CDR1 WNHNN, CDR2 SYGVQD (reference sequence). The CDR3 loop spans 15 amino acids. V gave up 3 bases and J gave up 5 bases, with 13 bases separating them.

This clone was seen just once. The rearrangement joins TRBV10-3 to TRBJ2-1, with 7 positions matching TRBD2. Germline CDR1 is ENHRY and CDR2 is SYGVKD. Losses at the gene ends were 7 bases for V and 0 bases for J; bases not matched to a gene: 12. This CDR3 has 17 residues. CDR3 residues: CAIIILTSPSSYNEQFF. The CDR3, as DNA: TGTGCCATCATTATCTTGACTAGCCCCAGCTCCTACAATGAGCAGTTCTTC.

The rearrangement uses TRBV10-1 and TRBJ2-2; D tentatively fits TRBD1 or TRBD2 (5 bases each). Germline values: CDR1 WNHNN, CDR2 SYGVQD (reference sequence). The V end lost 4 bases, the J end lost 6 bases, and 9 bases lay between the germline ends. CDR3 size: 13 residues. The CDR3: CASSGGASGELFF. The DNA for the CDR3 is TGCGCCAGCAGTGGAGGGGCCTCCGGGGAGCTGTTTTTT.

This rearrangement joins TRBV7-8 to TRBJ2-7; 9 nucleotides line up with TRBD2. CDR1 SGHVS and CDR2 FQNEAQ come from the germline V gene. V trimming: 5 bases; J trimming: 5 bases; junction bases outside the gene matches: 16. The CDR3 loop spans 17 amino acids. CDR3 region: CASSIRTTSGVGNEQYF. The CDR3 coding sequence is TGTGCCAGCAGCATACGCACGACTAGCGGAGTGGGGAACGAGCAGTACTTC.

The count of this clone is one. The chain links TRBV10-1 to TRBJ2-7; the D is unclear. Germline V lookup: CDR1 WNHNN, CDR2 SYGVQD (reference sequence). The CDR3 loop spans 12 amino acids. V lost 3 bases and J 6 bases, leaving 9 bases between the germline ends. The CDR3 DNA is TGCGCCAGCAGTGACGAACCGGGCGAGCAGTACTTC. It encodes CASSDEPGEQYF.